This T cell receptor beta chain was obtained from a study of blood T cell repertoires in COVID-19. Turning to the study itself: T cells, B-cell-depleted T cells, or PBMCs supplied cDNA or gDNA.

Repertoires were generated with immunoSEQ multiplex PCR, while TCRdb's copy carries only in-frame clones and drops some. The data show hundreds of thousands of clones, roughly nine tenths seen once. The CDR3 has 15 residues. V lost 5 bases and J lost 8; bases outside the gene matches: 11. Germline CDR1 reads SEHNR; CDR2 reads FQNEAQ (reference sequence). Allocation to cohorts depended on clinical history reported by the participants. The chain joins TRBV7-9 to TRBJ1-4; 7 nucleotides align to TRBD1. The clonotype comes from a man in his thirties or forties who had recovered from COVID-19. What was sequenced was PBMCs or T cells enriched from blood (not recorded which). The CDR3 loop is CASSPGQVGNEKLFF. Here the CDR3 DNA reads TGTGCCAGCAGCCCCGGACAGGTCGGGAACGAAAAACTGTTTTTT.